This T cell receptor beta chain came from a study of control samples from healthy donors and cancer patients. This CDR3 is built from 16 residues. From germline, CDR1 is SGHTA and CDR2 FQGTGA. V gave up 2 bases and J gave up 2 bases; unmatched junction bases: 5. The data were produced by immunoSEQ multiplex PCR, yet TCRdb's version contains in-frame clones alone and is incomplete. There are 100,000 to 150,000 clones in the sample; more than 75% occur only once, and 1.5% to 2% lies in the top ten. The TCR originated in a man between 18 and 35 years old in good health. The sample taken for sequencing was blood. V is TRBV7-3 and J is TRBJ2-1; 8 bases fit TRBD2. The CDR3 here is CASSLFSGGPYNEQFF. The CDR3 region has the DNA TGTGCCAGCAGCTTATTTTCGGGAGGGCCCTACAATGAGCAGTTCTTC.